This T cell receptor beta chain was captured by sequencing in a study of CD8 T cells in Susac syndrome. Deletions cut 4 bases from V and 0 bases from J, with 13 bases between. The CDR3 loop spans 16 amino acids. Per germline, CDR1 MGHRA and CDR2 YSYEKL. FACS enriched CD8+ TEMRA cells, while bulk CD8+ and CD4+ were negatively isolated. Random hexamers were used to reverse transcribe the RNA input (about 0.5 to 1 ug). Amplification of TCR beta CDR3 across 54 Vbeta and 13 Jbeta was performed with immunoSEQ multiplex PCR. TCRdb ran MiXCR on the immunoSEQ multiplex PCR reads and lists one entry per CDR3 protein. The data show some 120,000 distinct CDR3 sequences, roughly 95% seen once.

This receptor was obtained from a human donor in good health. The chain recombines TRBV4-1 with TRBJ2-1; possibly TRBD2 for D (5 bases). The sample comprised CD4+ T cells from PBMCs. The CDR3 region is CASSRGLLSSYNEQFF. The CDR3 DNA sequence: TGCGCCAGCAGCCGTGGACTCCTAAGCTCCTACAATGAGCAGTTCTTC.